These 21 T cell receptor beta chains were sequenced from one sample in a study of molecular identifiers for immune sequencing clone quantification. Via MiXCR, TCRdb re-called the PCR reads, giving one row per CDR3 protein. The sample yields around 480,000 distinct CDR3 sequences, about 26% seen once. Sequenced: naive CD8+ T cells from blood, with Jurkat cell RNA spiked in. The subset is: FACS-sorted CD8+CD4-CCR7+CD45RA+ naive T cells. The source of these receptors is a human donor in good health. Some libraries in this study had Jurkat cell RNA spiked in.

This clonotype was seen a handful of times. The chain joins TRBV25-1 to TRBJ2-5; 11 bases are a match to TRBD2. The germline CDR1 and CDR2 sequences are MGHDK and SYGVNS. Unmatched junction bases numbered 7, after V lost 3 bases and J lost 4 bases. This CDR3 is built from 16 residues. The chain's CDR3 is CASSDSGRALLETQYF. The CDR3 nucleotides are TGTGCCAGCAGTGATAGCGGGAGGGCCCTTTTAGAGACCCAGTACTTC.

Comment on this clonotype: A much larger clone lies one base from this, so it may be a read error. The J gene is TRBJ2-7, the V gene TRBV4-2, with D possibly matching TRBD2 (5 bases). The CDR3 runs to 16 residues. CDR1 and CDR2 from the germline V gene are LGHNA and YNFKEQ. Here the CDR3 DNA reads TGTGCCAGCAGCCAAGTTAAGCTAGCCGGCTCCTACGGGCAGTACTTC. Its protein product is CASSQVKLAGSYGQYF.

V and J are TRBV20-1 and TRBJ2-1; D is ambiguous. This CDR3 has 16 residues. Trimming stripped 0 bases from V and 4 bases from J, with 16 bases between. CDR1 DFQATT and CDR2 SNEGSKA come from the germline V gene (reference sequence). The CDR3: CSARDDSRVRYNEQFF. The CDR3 DNA reads TGCAGTGCTAGAGATGATTCAAGGGTCAGGTACAATGAGCAGTTCTTC.

This clonotype was found a few times. This chain uses TRBV9 with TRBJ2-5; TRBD2 is a possible D gene (7 bases). This CDR3 is built from 15 residues. Trimming shortened V by 0 bases and J by 4 bases, and 13 bases separated the two germline ends. The germline CDR1 and CDR2 sequences are SGDLS and YYNGEE. The CDR3 protein is CASSVAGGPGETQYF. CDR3 DNA sequence: TGTGCCAGCAGCGTAGCGGGGGGCCCTGGAGAGACCCAGTACTTC.

There are a few counts of this clonotype. Compared with germline, one end of the junction differs, possibly owing to a read error. The chain employs TRBV11-2 and TRBJ1-4, with D possibly matching TRBD1 (6 bases). The germline gives CDR1 SGHAT, CDR2 FQNNGV. There are 16 residues in the CDR3. The CDR3 DNA is TGTGCCAGCAGCCCATTAAGGTCAGGGGTCGACGAAAAACTGTATTTT. As protein: CASSPLRSGVDEKLYF. Using reference TRBV11-2 and TRBJ1-4 for the parts outside the CDR3, the full variable domain is EAGVAQSPRYKIIEKRQSVAFWCNPISGHATLYWYQQILGQGPKLLIQFQNNGVVDDSQLPKDRFSAERLKGVDSTLKIQPAKLEDSAVYLCASSPLRSGVDEKLYFGSGTQLSVL.

This clonotype was seen many times. The rearrangement links TRBV29-1 to TRBJ2-1, with D unclear. Germline loops: CDR1 SQVTM, CDR2 ANQGSEA. Trimming removed 2 bases at V and 3 bases at J, with 8 bases between. This CDR3 region has 13 residues. The DNA for the CDR3 is TGCAGCGTTGAAAGCGACCACTACAATGAGCAGTTCTTC. It is translated as CSVESDHYNEQFF.

As for this clonotype: One end of the junction does not line up with germline, which may come from a read error. This rearrangement joins TRBV18 to TRBJ2-7; D may be TRBD1 (6 bases). The CDR3 totals 14 residues. Germline assignment: CDR1 KGHSH and CDR2 LQKENI. Here the CDR3 reads CASSPSGANYAQYF. CDR3 in DNA: TGTGCCAGCTCACCATCAGGGGCCAACTACGCGCAGTACTTC.

Comments on this clonotype: A much larger clone is a single base away; this may be a read error. Since no conserved phenylalanine or tryptophan closes the CDR3, a read error is the likely cause. The DNA is omitted, as the CDR3 cannot be located on it reliably, and the CDR3 follows TCRdb's listing. The V call is TRBV4-1, the J call TRBJ1-1; TRBD1, the table's D call, was not compared with the DNA. The CDR3 spans 12 residues, counting both ends. Germline CDR1 is MGHRA and CDR2 is YSYEKL. The CDR3 sequence: CASSHTGTESLL.

This clonotype has only a few counts. The chain couples TRBV6-2 or TRBV6-3 to TRBJ1-1; D ambiguous. This CDR3 contains 15 residues. Germline V gene data show CDR1 as MNHEY and CDR2 as SVGEGT. Trimming shortened V by 6 bases and J by 1 base, and 15 bases separated the two germline ends. The DNA for the CDR3 is TGTGCCAGCAGCCCCGGTGCTATGTCGAACACTGAAGCTTTCTTT. Protein sequence: CASSPGAMSNTEAFF.

The chain employs TRBV6-6 and TRBJ1-2; 10 nucleotides line up with TRBD1. The germline V gene encodes CDR1 MNHNY and CDR2 SVGAGI (reference sequence). V was clipped by 3 bases and J by 0 bases; unmatched bases: 13. This CDR3 region has 19 residues. The CDR3 protein is CASSYSPGQGISSNYGYTF. The CDR3 DNA reads TGTGCCAGCAGTTATTCCCCGGGACAGGGGATATCGTCTAACTATGGCTACACCTTC.

The chain employs TRBV12-3 or TRBV12-4 and TRBJ2-1; perhaps D is TRBD1 or TRBD2 (5 bases each). The CDR3 consists of 11 residues. Trimming removed 6 bases at V and 15 bases at J, with 15 bases between. The DNA of the CDR3 is TGTGCCAGCAGCAGAGGGGACCCCGGGTTCTTC. Translated, it gives CASSRGDPGFF.

The genes are TRBV4-1 and TRBJ1-1; the D is unclear. V was shortened by 0 bases and J by 7 bases, with 9 bases between the two germline ends. Germline V gives CDR1 MGHRA, CDR2 YSYEKL. The CDR3 extends over 13 amino acids. The CDR3 DNA reads TGCGCCAGCAGCCAAGATCGGAAGGATGAAGCTTTCTTT. This translates into CASSQDRKDEAFF.

This clonotype turned up a few times. The genes are TRBV10-2 and TRBJ2-7; 10 bases align to TRBD1. The trim removed 6 bases at V and 5 bases at J, leaving 7 bases unmatched. This CDR3 spans 14 amino acids. Germline CDR1 is WSHSY and CDR2 is SAAADI. This chain's CDR3 is CASRVGQGTHEQYF. The CDR3 DNA reads TGCGCCAGCAGAGTGGGACAGGGGACCCACGAGCAGTACTTC.

This clonotype was observed a handful of times. This chain's CDR3 is CASSYRGNEQFF. Written as DNA, the CDR3 is TGTGCCAGCAGTTACCGTGGGAATGAGCAGTTCTTC. The chain joins TRBV6-2 or TRBV6-3 to TRBJ2-1, with D hard to call. Deletions cut 2 bases from V and 7 bases from J, with 6 bases between. The CDR3 contains 12 residues. Germline V gene lookup returns CDR1 MNHEY and CDR2 SVGEGT.

In this sample, this clonotype turned up many times. The V call is TRBV7-9, the J call TRBJ2-5; D unresolved. Trimming removed 4 bases at V and 1 base at J, with 4 bases between. The CDR3 spans 12 residues. Germline V CDR1 and CDR2: SEHNR, FQNEAQ (reference sequence). CDR3 protein: CASSWIQETQYF. In nucleotides, the CDR3 is TGTGCCAGCAGCTGGATCCAAGAGACCCAGTACTTC. The full variable domain, its missing parts supplied by reference TRBV7-9 and TRBJ2-5, is DTGVSQNPRHKITKRGQNVTFRCDPISEHNRLYWYRQTLGQGPEFLTYFQNEAQLEKSRLLSDRFSAERPKGSFSTLEIQRTEQGDSAMYLCASSWIQETQYFGPGTRLLVL.

There are a few counts of this clonotype. The J gene is TRBJ1-1, the V gene TRBV5-6; D uncertain. CDR1 SGHDT and CDR2 YYEEEE come from the germline V gene. The CDR3 runs to 16 residues. V was trimmed by 0 bases and J by 5 bases, leaving 17 bases between them. The chain's CDR3 is CASSLALATLGTEAFF. CDR3 coding DNA: TGTGCCAGCAGCTTGGCCTTAGCAACCCTAGGGACTGAAGCTTTCTTT. Full variable domain (rest looked up from reference TRBV5-6 and TRBJ1-1): DAGVTQSPTHLIKTRGQQVTLRCSPKSGHDTVSWYQQALGQGPQFIFQYYEEEERQRGNFPDRFSGHQFPNYSSELNVNALLLGDSALYLCASSLALATLGTEAFFGQGTRLTVV.

This clonotype was picked up a small number of times. V gene TRBV23-1 combines with J gene TRBJ1-2; TRBD1 is a possible D gene (6 bases). TRBV23-1 is identified as an open reading frame with a role that is uncertain. The CDR3 consists of 14 residues. The V end lost 3 bases, the J end lost 3 bases, and 11 bases lay between the germline ends. The CDR3 sequence is CASSQQGGYYGYTF. CDR3 nucleotide sequence: TGCGCCAGCAGTCAGCAAGGGGGGTACTATGGCTACACCTTC.

This chain uses TRBV9 with TRBJ2-1; a possible D gene is TRBD2 (6 bases). The CDR3 has 15 amino acids. Per the germline V gene, CDR1 is SGDLS and CDR2 is YYNGEE. Trimming pared 4 bases from V and 8 bases from J, leaving 19 bases between. As DNA, the CDR3 is TGTGCCAGCAGCCCACCGACTAGTTCCCCCTATGAGCAGTTCTTC. This translates into CASSPPTSSPYEQFF.

This chain connects TRBV5-6 to TRBJ2-7, with D maybe TRBD1 (5 bases). The germline CDR1 and CDR2 sequences are SGHDT and YYEEEE. Trimming removed 4 bases from V and 2 bases from J, with 10 bases in between. This CDR3 contains 13 residues. CDR3 region: CASSTGWTYEQYF. The CDR3 DNA reads as TGTGCCAGCAGCACAGGATGGACCTACGAGCAGTACTTC.

This chain uses TRBV19 with TRBJ1-6, with 7 bases that match TRBD1. The CDR3 has 14 amino acids. The germline V gene encodes CDR1 LNHDA and CDR2 SQIVND (reference sequence). With 9 bases clipped from V and 4 bases from J, the junction kept 6 bases outside the gene matches. Written as DNA, the CDR3 is TGTGCCAGCAGGGGGACCTTGTATAATTCACCCCTCCACTTT. Translation: CASRGTLYNSPLHF.

This clonotype showed up many times. This chain uses TRBV19 with TRBJ2-5; D is uncertain. Trimming left V 5 bases short and J 9 bases short, with 22 bases between. The CDR3 contains 15 residues. CDR1 and CDR2 (germline): LNHDA, SQIVND (reference sequence). CDR3 in amino acids: CASSSNSGTTGSQYF. For the CDR3, the DNA is TGTGCCAGTAGTTCAAATAGTGGTACGACCGGGTCCCAGTACTTC.